The 23 T cell receptor beta chains listed next were all sequenced from one sample in a study of early T cells in non-severe SARS-CoV-2 infection (dated by TCRdb to about 2021). Library generation was performed with 5' RACE. Sequencing was carried out with a NextSeq 500. Starting from the raw public reads, TCRdb applied fastp trimming at Q25, assembled clones with MiXCR and retained in-frame beta chains. One record per CDR3 amino acid sequence lists the most common genes and DNA. The sample profile shows under 45,000 distinct CDR3 sequences; over 5% of them were found once. The ten largest clones add up to around 5.8% of the sample. This specimen consisted of whole blood, obtained at baseline. These TCRs come from an adult who was a healthcare worker with PCR-confirmed SARS-CoV-2 infection or an uninfected control (not recorded which).

A remark on this clonotype: A much larger clone is a single base away; this may be a read error. CDR3 sequence: CVSGGLAGQETQYF. The CDR3 coding sequence is TGTGTCAGCGGGGGATTGGCGGGACAAGAGACCCAGTACTTC. This chain joins TRBV27 and TRBJ2-5, with 8 bases that match TRBD2. The CDR3 is 14 residues long. Germline CDR1 is MNHEY and CDR2 is SMNVEV (reference sequence).

This clonotype has a count of ten or more. The rearrangement links TRBV20-1 to TRBJ2-3; D perhaps matches TRBD2 (6 bases). V was clipped by 7 bases and J by 4 bases, with 18 bases between them. Germline V gives CDR1 DFQATT, CDR2 SNEGSKA (reference sequence). The CDR3 totals 14 residues. The CDR3 sequence: CSVPGAGGSDTQYF. The CDR3 region has the DNA TGCAGTGTGCCGGGAGCAGGAGGGTCAGATACGCAGTATTTT.

V and J are TRBV20-1 and TRBJ2-6; D gene uncertain. Per germline, CDR1 DFQATT and CDR2 SNEGSKA (reference sequence). V was trimmed by 0 bases and J by 0 bases, leaving 15 bases between them. The CDR3 length is 18 residues. The CDR3 DNA follows: TGCAGTGCTAGAGATCACGAGCGTACCAGCTCTGGGGCCAACGTCCTGACTTTC. It is translated as CSARDHERTSSGANVLTF.

This clonotype was seen ten or more times. V gene TRBV7-3 combines with J gene TRBJ2-1; TRBD1 aligns across 9 bases. J was trimmed by 1 base and V by 5 bases; bases with no gene match: 3. Germline V gives CDR1 SGHTA, CDR2 FQGTGA. The CDR3 is made up of 15 amino acids. The CDR3 DNA reads as TGTGCCAGCAGCCCACAGGGGGCATCCTACAATGAGCAGTTCTTC. Amino acids: CASSPQGASYNEQFF.

This clonotype has ten or more counts. V and J are TRBV10-3 and TRBJ2-1, with a weak D call TRBD2 (6 bases). The CDR3 has 12 amino acids. V was pared by 3 bases and J by 14 bases, with 14 bases between. Germline loops: CDR1 ENHRY, CDR2 SYGVKD. The CDR3 loop reads CAISDLPGEEFF. The CDR3 bases are TGTGCCATCAGTGACCTACCCGGGGAGGAGTTCTTC.

This clonotype has ten or more counts. The chain couples TRBV4-2 to TRBJ2-6; D possibly matches TRBD1 or TRBD2 (5 bases each). The CDR3 is 14 amino acids. Germline CDR1 and CDR2: LGHNA and YNFKEQ. Between the trimmed V and J ends, which lost 7 bases and 0 bases, there was a span of 7 bases. The CDR3 is CASKGSSGANVLTF. CDR3 DNA: TGTGCCAGCAAGGGGAGCTCTGGGGCCAACGTCCTGACTTTC.

At least ten counts were recorded for this clonotype. The chain carries TRBV20-1 and TRBJ1-2; weak D call: TRBD1 (5 bases). The CDR3 is 14 residues long. Looked up from germline, CDR1 is DFQATT and CDR2 is SNEGSKA (reference sequence). Trimming cost V 3 bases and J 7 bases, with 18 bases left between them. In nucleotides, the CDR3 is TGCAGTGCTAGCGACAAAACAGGTCGCGGTGGCTACACCTTC. This encodes CSASDKTGRGGYTF.

This clonotype was picked up many times. The chain uses TRBV11-2 and TRBJ2-7, with D perhaps matching TRBD2 (5 bases). The V and J ends lost 1 base and 5 bases respectively, with 6 bases between them. CDR3 length: 12 residues. CDR1 SGHAT and CDR2 FQNNGV come from the germline V gene. CDR3 bases: TGTGCCAGCAGCTTAGCAGCGGACGAGCAGTACTTC. This sequence encodes CASSLAADEQYF.

This clonotype was counted ten times or more. The chain is built from TRBV13 and TRBJ2-7, with D possibly matching TRBD2 (6 bases). The ends were cut back, 5 bases at V and 0 bases at J, with 14 bases in the middle. The CDR3 totals 15 residues. The germline gives CDR1 PRHDT, CDR2 FYEKMQ (reference sequence). The CDR3, as DNA: TGTGCCAGCAGCCTAACCGGGACTGGCTCCTACGAGCAGTACTTC. Protein sequence: CASSLTGTGSYEQYF.

The chain has TRBV18 and TRBJ2-2; D gene ambiguous. The CDR3 contains 12 residues. Trimming took off 7 bases at V and 2 bases at J, with 5 bases between the two ends. From germline, CDR1 is KGHSH and CDR2 LQKENI. CDR3 loop: CASYDNTGELFF. The CDR3 region has the DNA TGTGCCAGCTACGATAACACCGGGGAGCTGTTTTTT. The whole variable domain, filled in from reference TRBV18 and TRBJ2-2, reads NAGVMQNPRHLVRRRGQEARLRCSPMKGHSHVYWYRQLPEEGLKFMVYLQKENIIDESGMPKERFSAEFPKEGPSILRIQQVVRGDSAAYFCASYDNTGELFFGEGSRLTVL.

This clonotype was counted ten times or more. The V gene is TRBV6-5, the J gene TRBJ2-7, with TRBD1 identical over 9 bases. The V and J ends lost 6 bases and 0 bases, in that order; junction bases with no gene match: 9. Germline V CDR1 and CDR2: MNHEY, SVGAGI. CDR3 length equals 16 residues. CDR3 DNA: TGTGCCAGCAGCTCCCCGGGACAGGGCCTCTCCTACGAGCAGTACTTC. It is translated as CASSSPGQGLSYEQYF.

This clonotype was detected ten times or more. J is TRBJ1-5 and V is TRBV12-3 or TRBV12-4; D uncertain. The CDR3 covers 18 residues. The germline V and J ends were trimmed by 4 bases and 3 bases, with 22 bases remaining between them. CDR3 amino acids: CASSSPEPIAASNQPQHF. Written as DNA, the CDR3 is TGTGCCAGCAGTTCCCCAGAACCCATTGCAGCTTCCAATCAGCCCCAGCATTTT.

V and J are TRBV19 and TRBJ1-2; D unclear. Trimming stripped 3 bases from V and 7 bases from J, with 15 bases between. This CDR3 has 14 amino acids. Germline V lookup: CDR1 LNHDA, CDR2 SQIVND (reference sequence). This chain's CDR3 is CASSIPTGRGGYTF. Here the CDR3 DNA reads TGTGCCAGTAGTATTCCCACGGGCCGAGGTGGCTACACCTTC. Using reference TRBV19 and TRBJ1-2 for the parts outside the CDR3, the full variable domain is DGGITQSPKYLFRKEGQNVTLSCEQNLNHDAMYWYRQDPGQGLRLIYYSQIVNDFQKGDIAEGYSVSREKKESFPLTVTSAQKNPTAFYLCASSIPTGRGGYTFGSGTRLTVV.

This clonotype was recorded at least ten times. The chain has TRBV20-1 and TRBJ2-1; 10 bases are shared with TRBD2. Germline V gene lookup returns CDR1 DFQATT and CDR2 SNEGSKA (reference sequence). J was trimmed by 1 base and V by 6 bases; bases with no gene match: 12. This CDR3 has 17 residues. This CDR3 is CSAIRRLAGASYNEQFF. DNA for the CDR3: TGCAGTGCAATTAGACGGCTAGCGGGAGCTTCCTACAATGAGCAGTTCTTC.

At least ten counts were recorded for this clonotype. The chain couples TRBV6-2 or TRBV6-3 to TRBJ2-1, with 9 bases fitting TRBD2. The CDR3 runs to 14 residues. Germline V gene data show CDR1 as MNHEY and CDR2 as SVGEGT. The V segment lost 3 bases and the J segment 8 bases; nucleotides outside the gene matches: 5. In DNA form, the CDR3 reads TGTGCCAGCAGTTATCTGATAGCGGGAGATGAGCAGTTCTTC. Translating gives CASSYLIAGDEQFF.

This clonotype was observed many times. This rearrangement joins TRBV7-2 to TRBJ1-5; D not resolved. CDR3 size: 16 residues. Germline V gene lookup returns CDR1 SGHTA and CDR2 FQGNSA. Trimming took 2 bases from V and 3 from J, leaving 14 bases between them. The CDR3 sequence: CASSLRLEGPNQPQHF. Written as DNA, the CDR3 is TGTGCCAGCAGCTTACGCTTGGAGGGCCCCAATCAGCCCCAGCATTTT.

This clonotype was detected ten times or more. V usage is TRBV2 and J usage is TRBJ2-3, with D possibly TRBD1 on 6 matching bases. The CDR3 is 15 residues long. Germline CDR1 is SNHLY and CDR2 is FYNNEI. The V and J ends lost 4 bases and 6 bases respectively, with 17 bases between them. The DNA of the CDR3 is TGTGCCAGCAGTGCAGTGGGAGCAGGGGCCGATACGCAGTATTTT. Translation: CASSAVGAGADTQYF.

This clonotype was seen a handful of times. V gene TRBV7-2 combines with J gene TRBJ2-7; TRBD1 aligns across 8 bases. Germline V gene data show CDR1 as SGHTA and CDR2 as FQGNSA. V gave up 3 bases and J gave up 5 bases; unmatched junction bases: 6. The CDR3 covers 14 residues. The CDR3 DNA reads TGTGCCAGCAGCTTTTCGCAGGGGGCCAACGAGCAGTACTTC. It translates to CASSFSQGANEQYF.

The sample holds many counts of this clonotype. The chain is built from TRBV29-1 and TRBJ1-1, with TRBD1 identical over 7 bases. With V trimmed by 7 bases and J by 1 base, 3 bases remained unmatched. The germline V gene has CDR1 SQVTM and CDR2 ANQGSEA. This CDR3 has 12 residues. The CDR3 DNA reads TGCAGCGGATGGGACAGGAACACTGAAGCTTTCTTT. It is translated as CSGWDRNTEAFF.

This clonotype was recorded at least ten times. The chain uses TRBV12-3 or TRBV12-4 and TRBJ1-3; 7 bases match TRBD1. V dropped 0 bases and J dropped 2; count of bases not matched to a gene: 1. This CDR3 is 15 amino acids long. The CDR3: CASSLAGTAGNTIYF. CDR3 sequence (DNA): TGTGCCAGCAGTTTAGCCGGGACAGCTGGAAACACCATATATTTT.

This clonotype showed up many times. The chain has TRBV28 and TRBJ1-5; possibly TRBD1 for D (6 bases). The CDR3 has 17 residues. Germline assignment: CDR1 MDHEN and CDR2 SYDVKM. Trimming removed 2 bases at V and 2 bases at J, with 16 bases between. This chain's CDR3 is CASSLVLGGPGNQPQHF. DNA of the CDR3: TGTGCCAGCAGTTTAGTCCTCGGGGGGCCTGGCAATCAGCCCCAGCATTTT.

This clonotype appeared many times. The rearrangement uses TRBV7-2 and TRBJ2-3, with 8 bases aligning to TRBD1. Germline CDR1 SGHTA, CDR2 FQGNSA. V shed 5 bases, J shed 0 bases, and the junction held 10 bases outside the gene matches. The CDR3 is 17 residues long. The DNA of the CDR3 is TGTGCCAGCAGCCGCCGGGCTCGGACAGGGAGCACAGATACGCAGTATTTT. Translation gives CASSRRARTGSTDTQYF.

In its sample, this clonotype was seen many times. This chain connects TRBV19 to TRBJ2-1; D is uncertain. Germline-derived CDR1 and CDR2 are LNHDA and SQIVND (reference sequence). V was pared by 2 bases and J by 8 bases, with 13 bases between. This CDR3 has 14 amino acids. DNA of the CDR3: TGTGCCAGTAGTATAATAAATTCGGTTGATGAGCAGTTCTTC. Its translation is CASSIINSVDEQFF. The full variable domain, in which reference TRBV19 and TRBJ2-1 provide the parts outside the CDR3, is DGGITQSPKYLFRKEGQNVTLSCEQNLNHDAMYWYRQDPGQGLRLIYYSQIVNDFQKGDIAEGYSVSREKKESFPLTVTSAQKNPTAFYLCASSIINSVDEQFFGPGTRLTVL.